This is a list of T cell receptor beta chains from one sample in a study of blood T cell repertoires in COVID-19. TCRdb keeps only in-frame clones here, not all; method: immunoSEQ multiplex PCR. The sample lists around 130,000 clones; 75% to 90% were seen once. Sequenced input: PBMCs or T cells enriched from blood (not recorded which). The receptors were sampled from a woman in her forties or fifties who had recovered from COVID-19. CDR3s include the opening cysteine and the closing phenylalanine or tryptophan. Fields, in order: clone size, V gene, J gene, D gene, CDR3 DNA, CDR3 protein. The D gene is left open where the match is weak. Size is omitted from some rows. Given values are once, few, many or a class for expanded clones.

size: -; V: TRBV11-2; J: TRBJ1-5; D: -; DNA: TGTGCCAGCAGCTTAGGATGGGAGGAGCCCCAGCATTTT; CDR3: CASSLGWEEPQHF
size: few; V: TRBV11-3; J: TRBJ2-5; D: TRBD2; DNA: TGTGCCAGCAGCTTAGGAATGTCGGGGGGGCGGAAGGAGACCCAGTACTTC; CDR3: CASSLGMSGGRKETQYF
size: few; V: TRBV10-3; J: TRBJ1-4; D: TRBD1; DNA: TGTGCCATCAGTGAGGGCACCGGGACAGTTAATGAAAAACTGTTTTTT; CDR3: CAISEGTGTVNEKLFF
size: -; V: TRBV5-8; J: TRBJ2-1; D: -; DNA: TGTGCCAGCAGCTTGGTTGGCGAGCAGTTCTTC; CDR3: CASSLVGEQFF
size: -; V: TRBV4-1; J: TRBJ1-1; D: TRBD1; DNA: TGCGCCACCACTACAGGGGAGGAGAACACTGAAGCTTTCTTT; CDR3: CATTTGEENTEAFF
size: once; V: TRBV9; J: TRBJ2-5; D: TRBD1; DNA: TGTGCCAGCAACGAGGGACAGGGAGGGACCCAGTACTTC; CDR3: CASNEGQGGTQYF
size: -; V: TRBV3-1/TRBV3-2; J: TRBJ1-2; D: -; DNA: TGTGCCAGCAGCCAAGCCAGGGGTGCTAACTATGGCTACACCTTC; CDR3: CASSQARGANYGYTF
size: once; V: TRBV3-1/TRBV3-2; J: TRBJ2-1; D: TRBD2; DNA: TGTGCCAGCAGCCAAGGTCTAGCGGGCGGGAGCTCCTACAATGAGCAGTTCTTC; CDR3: CASSQGLAGGSSYNEQFF
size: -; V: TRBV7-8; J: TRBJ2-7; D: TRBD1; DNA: TGTGCCAGCAGACCCTCCGGGACAGGCTCCTACGAGCAGTACTTC; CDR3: CASRPSGTGSYEQYF
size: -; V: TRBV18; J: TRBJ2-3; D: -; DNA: TGTGCCAGCTCACGGGGAGGCTCGCCCACAGATACGCAGTATTTT; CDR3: CASSRGGSPTDTQYF